This paragraph covers one TCR beta chain sequence. Its antigen remains unidentified. The record originates from a study of post-analysis software for immune sequencing data. Trimming cost V 1 base and J 1 base, with 15 bases left between them. The CDR3 extends over 16 amino acids. CDR1 and CDR2 from the germline V gene are SGHRS and YFSETQ. Study results and limitations: A handful of TRBV segments were significantly more frequent in patients than in controls. TRBV5-6, TRBV5-1 and TRBV20-1 were among these segments.

TCR beta cDNA libraries included unique molecular identifiers. One entry per CDR3 protein results from TCRdb running MiXCR on the PCR reads. The repertoire consists of 700,000 to 800,000 distinct CDR3 sequences, with about 32% occurring once and the leading ten covering roughly 0.57%. The chain carries TRBV5-1 and TRBJ2-7, with D perhaps assigned TRBD1 or TRBD2 (5 bases each). What was sequenced was blood. The receptor was isolated from a girl between 10 and 17 years old with multiple sclerosis. The CDR3 region is CASSLKGGRESYEQYF. The CDR3 DNA reads as TGCGCCAGCAGCTTGAAGGGCGGCAGGGAGTCCTACGAGCAGTACTTC.